This TCR beta chain was sequenced in a study of blood T cell repertoires in COVID-19. Study overall: The origin of the acute and convalescent COVID-19 samples was the United States, Italy and Spain. PBMCs, B-cell-depleted T cells, or T cells were the source of the cDNA or gDNA that made up the material.

Germline CDR1 and CDR2: MNHEY and SVGAGI. The CDR3 length is 14 residues. Trimming took 5 bases from V and 2 from J; bases not matched to a gene: 5. Original processing methods: Estimation of nucleated cell counts relied on the amplification of reference gene primers. Only in-frame clones appear in the TCRdb table, and some are missing; sequencing was by immunoSEQ multiplex PCR. V and J calls and clone size are those listed in that table; D and trimming were worked out from the DNA. The data contain approximately 62,000 clones, 65% to 85% of them seen just once; the ten biggest clones take up around 6%. This clone was detected only a few times.

The specimen sequenced was peripheral blood. The chain is built from TRBV6-5 and TRBJ2-7; 8 bases are shared with TRBD2. This TCR came from a woman between 45 and 65 years old with active or convalescent COVID-19. DNA for the CDR3: TGTGCCAGCAGTAGAGCGGGAGCTCCCTACGAGCAGTACTTC. Amino acids: CASSRAGAPYEQYF.